These 31 T cell receptor beta chains were all obtained from the same sample, sequenced in a study of OX40 agonist ivuxolimab in advanced cancers. Assay: immunoSEQ multiplex PCR; the TCRdb copy retains only in-frame clones and omits some. The profile shows more than 50,000 clones, 85% of them singletons. The sample here was CD4+ or CD8+ T cells sorted from blood, taken in a trial of the OX40 agonist ivuxolimab. Source of these receptors: an adult with an advanced solid tumor such as melanoma, head and neck, liver or kidney cancer.

This clone appeared once. This sequence joins TRBV6-5 and TRBJ2-5; D is perhaps TRBD1 (6 bases). There are 15 residues in the CDR3. The V end was cut by 3 bases, the J end by 1 base, with 12 bases between. Germline CDR1 MNHEY, CDR2 SVGAGI. This chain's CDR3 is CASSYRRDTQETQYF. The CDR3 bases are TGTGCCAGCAGTTATCGCCGGGACACCCAAGAGACCCAGTACTTC.

The V and J genes are TRBV27 and TRBJ1-1, with 10 bases fitting TRBD1. Germline V lookup: CDR1 MNHEY, CDR2 SMNVEV (reference sequence). CDR3 length equals 15 residues. Unmatched junction bases numbered 6, after V lost 4 bases and J lost 4 bases. The CDR3 loop is CASSSRDRGVTEAFF. CDR3 sequence (DNA): TGTGCCAGCAGTTCTCGGGACAGGGGCGTCACTGAAGCTTTCTTT.

This chain joins TRBV6-1 and TRBJ1-1; D is unresolved. The V end lost 7 bases, the J end lost 3 bases, and 9 bases lay between the germline ends. The CDR3 runs 12 residues. Germline V lookup: CDR1 MNHNS, CDR2 SASEGT. The CDR3 reads CASNRGDTEAFF. The CDR3 DNA reads TGTGCCAGCAACAGAGGAGACACTGAAGCTTTCTTT.

The genes are TRBV7-9 and TRBJ1-1; a weak D match, TRBD1 (5 bases). The CDR3 sequence is 13 residues long. CDR1 is SEHNR and CDR2 is FQNEAQ in the germline V gene (reference sequence). Deletions cut 3 bases from V and 1 base from J, with 6 bases between. CDR3 sequence reads: CASSFQGNTEAFF. CDR3 sequence (DNA): TGTGCCAGCAGCTTCCAGGGGAACACTGAAGCTTTCTTT.

The rearrangement joins TRBV7-9 to TRBJ2-1; possibly TRBD1 for D (5 bases). Germline CDR1 and CDR2: SEHNR and FQNEAQ (reference sequence). This CDR3 is 16 amino acids long. V gave up 5 bases and J gave up 0 bases, with 14 bases separating them. The CDR3 DNA reads as TGTGCCAGCAGCCCTGGACAATACAGCTCCTACAATGAGCAGTTCTTC. Translating gives CASSPGQYSSYNEQFF.

V gene TRBV11-2 combines with J gene TRBJ2-1; TRBD2 matches 7 bases. In germline, CDR1 is SGHAT, CDR2 FQNNGV. The CDR3 consists of 14 residues. The junction had 8 bases not matched to a gene; V was cut back by 3 bases and J by 9 bases. In DNA form, the CDR3 reads TGTGCCAGCAGCTTGGGGGAGGGCCGTGTTGAGCAGTTCTTC. Translation gives CASSLGEGRVEQFF.

The chain's CDR3 is CASRNRETRTQYF. The CDR3 nucleotides are TGTGCCAGCAGAAACAGGGAAACCAGAACGCAGTATTTT. The chain links TRBV13 to TRBJ2-3; D is perhaps TRBD1 (6 bases). CDR1 and CDR2 (germline): PRHDT, FYEKMQ (reference sequence). This CDR3 contains 13 residues. The germline V and J ends were trimmed by 6 bases and 9 bases, with 16 bases remaining between them.

V gene TRBV18 combines with J gene TRBJ2-2, with D maybe TRBD1 (6 bases). CDR1 KGHSH and CDR2 LQKENI come from the germline V gene. The V gene lost 5 bases and the J gene lost 5 bases, with 12 bases spanning the gap. This CDR3 spans 14 amino acids. The CDR3 nucleotides read TGTGCCAGCTCATTGGGGGCCGTGACCGGGGAGCTGTTTTTT. Its translation: CASSLGAVTGELFF.

The rearrangement joins TRBV4-1 to TRBJ2-5; 7 bases agree with TRBD1. The germline gives CDR1 MGHRA, CDR2 YSYEKL. Losses at the gene ends were 4 bases for V and 4 bases for J; bases not matched to a gene: 3. CDR3 length equals 13 residues. The CDR3 region is CASSRQGGETQYF. CDR3 sequence (DNA): TGCGCCAGCAGCCGACAGGGTGGAGAGACCCAGTACTTC.

The chain recombines TRBV2 with TRBJ2-7; 8 bases agree with TRBD2. This CDR3 comprises 17 residues. Germline V gene sequence: CDR1 SNHLY, CDR2 FYNNEI. Trimming cost V 1 base and J 3 bases; bases outside gene matches: 11. The CDR3 is CASSEGQTSGGRYEQYF. Written as DNA, the CDR3 is TGTGCCAGCAGTGAAGGCCAAACTAGCGGTGGGCGCTACGAGCAGTACTTC.

This clone was observed once. The rearrangement links TRBV6-5 to TRBJ1-4; D may be TRBD1 (5 bases). This CDR3 spans 12 amino acids. Germline V lookup: CDR1 MNHEY, CDR2 SVGAGI. Trimming cost V 5 bases and J 8 bases, with 9 bases left between them. DNA of the CDR3: TGTGCCAGCAGTCGGGGGGGAGAAAAACTGTTTTTT. Amino acid sequence: CASSRGGEKLFF.

This clone appeared a few times. The chain links TRBV5-5 to TRBJ1-4, with a possible D match to TRBD1 (6 bases). The length of the CDR3 is 15 residues. Germline CDR1 and CDR2: SGHKS and YYEKEE (reference sequence). V lost 4 bases and J 8 bases, leaving 18 bases between the germline ends. As DNA, the CDR3 is TGTGCCAGCAGCCTCAGACAGGCCACAAGGGAAAAACTGTTTTTT. It translates to CASSLRQATREKLFF.

This clone showed up just once. One end of the junction fails to match germline, which may point to a read error. The chain is built from TRBV9 and TRBJ2-2; D is unresolved. This CDR3 is 15 amino acids long. Per the germline V gene, CDR1 is SGDLS and CDR2 is YYNGEE. The CDR3: CASTVDGLNPGELFF. CDR3 nucleotide sequence: TGTGCCAGCACCGTCGACGGGTTGAACCCCGGGGAGCTGTTTTTT.

The V and J genes are TRBV2 and TRBJ2-1; D unclear. The germline V gene encodes CDR1 SNHLY and CDR2 FYNNEI. The length of the CDR3 is 12 residues. The ends were cut back, 1 base at V and 9 bases at J, with 7 bases in the middle. CDR3 nucleotide sequence: TGTGCCAGCAGTGAAGTTAGTCGTGAGCAGTTCTTC. It codes for CASSEVSREQFF.

This chain connects TRBV7-3 to TRBJ2-7; D is undetermined. This CDR3 contains 15 residues. Per the germline V gene, CDR1 is SGHTA and CDR2 is FQGTGA. Trimming removed 2 bases at V and 3 bases at J, with 14 bases between. CDR3: CASSLSPGEHYEQYF. CDR3 DNA sequence: TGTGCCAGCAGCTTATCCCCAGGAGAACACTACGAGCAGTACTTC. Full variable domain (rest looked up from reference TRBV7-3 and TRBJ2-7): GAGVSQTPSNKVTEKGKYVELRCDPISGHTALYWYRQSLGQGPEFLIYFQGTGAADDSGLPNDRFFAVRPEGSVSTLKIQRTERGDSAVYLCASSLSPGEHYEQYFGPGTRLTVT.

J is TRBJ1-5 and V is TRBV6-1; D unclear. The CDR3 totals 13 residues. The germline V and J ends were trimmed by 3 bases and 7 bases, with 10 bases remaining between them. Germline CDR1 MNHNS, CDR2 SASEGT. In nucleotides, the CDR3 is TGTGCCAGCAGTGACGCGGGTTCCCAGCCCCAGCATTTT. Translating gives CASSDAGSQPQHF.

This sequence joins TRBV9 and TRBJ1-2; D is undetermined. This CDR3 contains 14 residues. V was trimmed by 0 bases and J by 6 bases, leaving 12 bases between them. Germline CDR1 is SGDLS and CDR2 is YYNGEE. The CDR3 loop reads CASSVASRGDGYTF. The CDR3 DNA sequence: TGTGCCAGCAGCGTAGCCAGCCGGGGAGATGGCTACACCTTC.

This chain connects TRBV10-2 to TRBJ1-5, with D perhaps matching TRBD1 (6 bases). This CDR3 is 16 amino acids long. CDR1 and CDR2 from the germline V gene are WSHSY and SAAADI. V dropped 2 bases and J dropped 1 base, with 12 bases sitting between them. In DNA form, the CDR3 reads TGCGCCAGCAGTGAGGGGGGGGCGCCGAGCAATCAGCCCCAGCATTTT. This translates into CASSEGGAPSNQPQHF.

The chain is built from TRBV7-9 and TRBJ2-1, with 10 bases matching TRBD1. CDR1 is SEHNR and CDR2 is FQNEAQ in the germline V gene (reference sequence). V gave up 7 bases and J gave up 9 bases; unmatched junction bases: 12. The CDR3 sequence is 15 residues long. CDR3: CASTSGTGESGEQFF. The DNA of the CDR3 is TGTGCCAGCACCTCCGGGACAGGGGAAAGCGGTGAGCAGTTCTTC.

The V and J genes are TRBV28 and TRBJ1-1; 8 bases are a match to TRBD1. The germline V gene has CDR1 MDHEN and CDR2 SYDVKM. CDR3 length: 14 amino acids. With V trimmed by 5 bases and J by 4 bases, 6 bases remained unmatched. Here the CDR3 reads CASSPAGGLTEAFF. In DNA, the CDR3 is TGTGCCAGCAGTCCCGCAGGGGGCCTCACTGAAGCTTTCTTT.

This sequence joins TRBV9 and TRBJ1-2; 8 bases align to TRBD1. The J segment lost 7 bases and the V segment lost 5 bases, leaving 13 bases of the junction unmatched. This CDR3 has 15 residues. Germline-derived CDR1 and CDR2 are SGDLS and YYNGEE. The CDR3: CASRGMRRGLFGYTF. As DNA, the CDR3 is TGTGCCAGCAGGGGGATGCGCAGGGGGCTCTTTGGCTACACCTTC.

The chain couples TRBV19 to TRBJ1-5, with a possible D match to TRBD1 (5 bases). Germline-derived CDR1 and CDR2 are LNHDA and SQIVND (reference sequence). The CDR3 is 15 residues long. V lost 4 bases to trimming and J lost 2 bases, with 12 bases between them. The CDR3 DNA reads as TGTGCCAGTAGTACCGACGGGGGTGGCAATCAGCCCCAGCATTTT. Its translation is CASSTDGGGNQPQHF.

The chain combines TRBV15 with TRBJ2-2; D possibly corresponds to TRBD1 (5 bases). CDR1 is LNHNV and CDR2 is YYDKDF in the germline V gene (reference sequence). The V end was cut by 0 bases, the J end by 6 bases, with 17 bases between. This CDR3 has 17 residues. The CDR3 region is CATSRDHGPKGAGELFF. In DNA, the CDR3 is TGTGCCACCAGCAGAGATCACGGACCTAAAGGGGCCGGGGAGCTGTTTTTT.

The genes are TRBV4-1 and TRBJ2-7; 11 bases agree with TRBD1. J was trimmed by 7 bases and V by 0 bases; bases with no gene match: 8. The CDR3 contains 16 residues. Looked up from germline, CDR1 is MGHRA and CDR2 is YSYEKL. In nucleotides, the CDR3 is TGCGCCAGCAGCCAAGATTCCGGGACAGGGGGACGGGAGCAGTACTTC. Its translation: CASSQDSGTGGREQYF.

The chain recombines TRBV6-6 with TRBJ2-1, with 8 bases that match TRBD2. Germline V gives CDR1 MNHNY, CDR2 SVGAGI (reference sequence). The CDR3 runs to 15 residues. The V segment lost 5 bases and the J segment 4 bases; nucleotides outside the gene matches: 7. DNA for the CDR3: TGTGCCAGCAGTAATCAGCGGGGGCCGTACAATGAGCAGTTCTTC. Translated, it gives CASSNQRGPYNEQFF.

This clone was seen a single time. The J gene is TRBJ2-5, the V gene TRBV9; 11 bases fit TRBD2. Germline trimming cut 3 bases from V and 4 bases from J; bases unmatched to any gene: 5. The CDR3 loop spans 15 amino acids. Germline V gives CDR1 SGDLS, CDR2 YYNGEE. The CDR3 sequence: CASSEDSGGGETQYF. The DNA of the CDR3 is TGTGCCAGCAGCGAGGATAGCGGGGGGGGAGAGACCCAGTACTTC.

V gene TRBV6-5 combines with J gene TRBJ2-1; TRBD2 is a possible D gene (6 bases). Germline values: CDR1 MNHEY, CDR2 SVGAGI. CDR3 length: 13 amino acids. Trimming pared 4 bases from V and 2 bases from J, leaving 6 bases between. In DNA form, the CDR3 reads TGTGCCAGCAGTTTAGCGGCCTACAATGAGCAGTTCTTC. It yields the protein CASSLAAYNEQFF.

J is TRBJ1-6 and V is TRBV9; no clear D gene. Germline-derived CDR1 and CDR2 are SGDLS and YYNGEE. The CDR3 is 14 amino acids. V lost 4 bases and J 8 bases, leaving 13 bases between the germline ends. The CDR3 DNA follows: TGTGCCAGCAGCCCCTCAAAGCGGGATTCACCCCTCCACTTT. It is translated as CASSPSKRDSPLHF.

The J gene is TRBJ2-3, the V gene TRBV2; D is undetermined. Germline assignment: CDR1 SNHLY and CDR2 FYNNEI. The CDR3 is 13 amino acids. The germline V and J ends were trimmed by 6 bases and 5 bases, with 12 bases remaining between them. CDR3 bases: TGTGCCAGCAGAGGTGGGTCCAAAGATACGCAGTATTTT. The encoded protein is CASRGGSKDTQYF.

This clone was detected only a few times. This chain connects TRBV2 to TRBJ2-7, with 8 nucleotides matching TRBD1. V lost 6 bases to trimming and J lost 5 bases; unmatched junction nucleotides: 9. Germline-derived CDR1 and CDR2 are SNHLY and FYNNEI. This CDR3 region has 14 residues. The CDR3 spells CASRNRQGTHEQYF. In DNA form, the CDR3 reads TGTGCCAGCAGGAATCGACAGGGGACCCACGAGCAGTACTTC.

The chain has TRBV6-5 and TRBJ2-1; tentative D call: TRBD1 (6 bases). V was cut by 2 bases and J by 11 bases, with 13 bases left in between. CDR1 and CDR2 (germline): MNHEY, SVGAGI. This CDR3 has 13 amino acids. The DNA for the CDR3 is TGTGCCAGCAGTTACCTGGGGGCAACTCAGCAGTTCTTC. Translation: CASSYLGATQQFF.